Sequencing of this T cell receptor beta chain was carried out in a study of T-cell reconstitution after alpha-beta-depleted transplantation in children. Whole-study findings and limits: Approximately two months post-transplant, alpha-beta T cells reportedly originated from several hundred expanded graft clones.

The TCRbeta library incorporated unique molecular identifiers. TCRdb re-derived calls from the PCR reads in MiXCR, one entry per CDR3 protein. The data show fewer than 550,000 distinct CDR3 sequences, roughly 10% seen once. This clonotype came up a few times. Its antigen is still unknown. Trimming cost V 0 bases and J 3 bases, with 3 bases left between them. This CDR3 comprises 13 residues. The germline V gene encodes CDR1 ENHRY and CDR2 SYGVKD. The sequences come from PBMCs, mostly from graft donor cells, collected 180 days after TCRalphabeta/CD19-depleted stem cell transplant. The J gene is TRBJ2-1, the V gene TRBV10-3; D gene unclear. This TCR was recovered from a female patient aged 2-10 years who had a stem cell transplant for aplastic anemia, so the T cells may come from the graft donor. CDR3 DNA: TGTGCCATCAGTGAGTCAGTCTACAATGAGCAGTTCTTC. It specifies CAISESVYNEQFF.